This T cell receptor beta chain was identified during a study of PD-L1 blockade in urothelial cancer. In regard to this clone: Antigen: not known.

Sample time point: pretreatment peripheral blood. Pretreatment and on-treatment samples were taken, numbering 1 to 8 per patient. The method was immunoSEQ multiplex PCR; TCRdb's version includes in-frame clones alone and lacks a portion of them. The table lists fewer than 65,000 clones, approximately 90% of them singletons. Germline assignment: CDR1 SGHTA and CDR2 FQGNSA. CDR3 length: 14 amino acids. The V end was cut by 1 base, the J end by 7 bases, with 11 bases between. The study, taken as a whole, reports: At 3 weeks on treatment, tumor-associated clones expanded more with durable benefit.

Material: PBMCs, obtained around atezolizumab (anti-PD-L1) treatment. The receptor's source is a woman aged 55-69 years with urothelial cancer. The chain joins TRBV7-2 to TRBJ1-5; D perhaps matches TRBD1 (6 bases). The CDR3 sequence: CASSLDRVAQPQHF. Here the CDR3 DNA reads TGTGCCAGCAGCTTAGACAGGGTAGCACAGCCCCAGCATTTT.